This T cell receptor beta chain came from a study of cytomegalovirus exposure and HLA in healthy donors. Findings and limits, study-wide: Follow-up analysis later connected one missense variant in DCLRE1C with trimming of TCR beta V- and J-genes. Reportedly, TCR beta sequences accurately predicted HLA-A and HLA-B alleles in most subjects. TRBV6-2, TRBV6-3 and other indistinguishable V segments were excluded.

Germline values: CDR1 SNHLY, CDR2 FYNNEI. The V gene end was trimmed by 5 bases and the J gene end by 2 bases; junction bases not matched to a gene: 5. The CDR3 spans 15 residues. This clone was observed a handful of times. Its antigen is not identified. Vbeta (60) and Jbeta (13) primers were used in the PCR. Sequencing used immunoSEQ multiplex PCR; TCRdb keeps in-frame clones, though not all of them. This repertoire shows roughly 140,000 clones, around 10% found once; its top ten account for 1.8%. The material sequenced was PBMCs. The clonotype originates from a male donor in good health and CMV-seronegative. The chain joins TRBV2 to TRBJ1-1; 10 bases match TRBD1. The CDR3 sequence: CASSWDRGLNTEAFF. CDR3 coding DNA: TGTGCCAGCAGTTGGGACAGGGGCCTTAACACTGAAGCTTTCTTT.